This T cell receptor (beta chain) is drawn from a study of shared clonotypes between healthy human individuals (dated by TCRdb to between 2020 and 2021). Concerning the study at large: A few men and a couple of women, aged 18 to 49 years, made up the cohort. To estimate repertoire size and how much clonotype sharing occurs between individuals, the study deeply sequenced the blood TCR repertoires of about five healthy adults. To increase sequencing depth and limit assay-specific biases, TCR repertoire library preparation and sequencing were carried out by different laboratories using diverse techniques. For each donor, CD4 naive and CD4 memory were each run on three plates, CD8 naive on two plates, and CD8 memory on one plate. Each donor's leukapheresis produced roughly between about 0.9 and 9.5 billion PBMCs.

TCR CDR3 regions were amplified from genomic DNA by multiplex PCR using the deep immunoSEQ assay. Extracted genomic DNA from each cell subset was spread evenly across all wells of several immunoSEQ 96-well plates, with each plate serving as a replicate. For sorted subsets, approximately 210 ng genomic DNA, equal to about 30,000 T cell genomes, was loaded into each replicate PCR. The purified libraries were quantified using a Qubit 3.0 fluorometer, sized with a Bioanalyzer 2100, and then quantified again using the KAPA Library Quantification kit. A separate single-read 150-cycle Illumina NextSeq 550 flow cell was used to sequence each immunoSEQ 96-well plate. The source study handled its data this way. The immunoSEQ output contained only junctional sequences without quality scores, so filtering could not match that applied to full-length reads. Sequences were annotated with PyIR, a Python wrapper for IgBLAST v1.9, using IMGT germline references to assign V/J genes and CDR3. Reads were removed for weak V/J assignments (E-value above 1e-6), missing CDR3, stop codons, out-of-frame junctions, or ambiguous translated residues. V3J clonotypes were defined as sequences sharing the same inferred V gene, J gene, and CDR3 amino acid sequence. Percentage overlap between repertoires was calculated by dividing the number of shared unique clonotypes by the size of the smaller repertoire. Three approaches were used to assess repertoire richness: RTK rarefaction, the Chao1 estimator, and Recon v2.1 estimates of unobserved clonotypes. Generation probabilities for all TCRbeta clonotypes obtained by the gDNA method from several donors were computed using OLGA. This immuneACCESS table, as held by TCRdb, lists in-frame sequences with V and J called but not all clones. Of the missing ones, under half trace to an unresolved V gene in checked studies; the others have no known cause. V and J calls and clone size come straight from that table; D and trimming were deduced from the DNA. The sample records about 1.1 million clones, roughly 77% of which are singletons. 0.89% of the sample is in the top ten clones.

CDR1 and CDR2 (SGHAT, FQNNGV) derive from the germline V gene. V loses 0 bases, J loses 1 base, and the germline ends lie 6 bases apart. Inclusive of the bounding cysteine and phenylalanine, the CDR3 is 14 residues long. Solely the CDR3 DNA is kept, with 42 bases framed from the first base. On this clone: It lacks a known antigen. Nothing much larger sits one base from this clone, and base qualities are not available.

Healthy HIV-negative adults with no recently reported acute infections or vaccinations were included as donors. All donors were Caucasian adults living in Nashville, Tennessee, USA. CD4+ T cells were enriched by magnetic negative selection, after which naive cells were positively selected on CD45RA and the negative fraction was taken as the memory subset. After blood collection by leukapheresis, PBMCs were isolated using Ficoll-Histopaque density gradient centrifugation and then cryopreserved in the vapor phase of liquid nitrogen. Purity and quantity of every magnetically sorted T cell population were checked by analytical flow cytometry. Genomic DNA was isolated from each sorted fraction and quantified by UV absorbance on a Nanodrop 2000c. General findings and caveats noted by the study authors: Sampling was limited to blood, and TCR repertoires in tissue likely differ from TCR repertoires in blood. Based on pairwise subsampling, the degree of clonotype sharing among donors was expected to be affected by sequencing depth. Larger estimated clonotype richness was generally found for naive subsets than for memory subsets. Because the study included a small number of donors, the genetic and exposure-history diversity represented was limited. Incomplete sequencing was indicated by rarefaction of sorted-subset datasets, despite the large sequencing depth. Clonotypes shared by all four sorted-subset donors showed higher generation probabilities than non-shared clonotypes. Sharing across a few donors was observed for about 5% of naive CD4, over 3% of naive CD8, 2.3% of memory CD4, and about 0.39% of memory CD8 clonotypes.

Sequencing was done on a sample of memory CD4+ T cells from PBMCs. The cell subset or site label for this specimen denotes: CD45RA-negative fraction. This sequence uses TRBV11-2 and TRBJ1-1; confidence is insufficient to name the D gene. The receptor's source is a man younger than 30 in good health. Some clones in this sample may be carry-over from other donors' samples. The DNA is TGTGCCAGCAGCTTAGATTACCCGAACACTGAAGCTTTCTTT. This sequence encodes CASSLDYPNTEAFF.